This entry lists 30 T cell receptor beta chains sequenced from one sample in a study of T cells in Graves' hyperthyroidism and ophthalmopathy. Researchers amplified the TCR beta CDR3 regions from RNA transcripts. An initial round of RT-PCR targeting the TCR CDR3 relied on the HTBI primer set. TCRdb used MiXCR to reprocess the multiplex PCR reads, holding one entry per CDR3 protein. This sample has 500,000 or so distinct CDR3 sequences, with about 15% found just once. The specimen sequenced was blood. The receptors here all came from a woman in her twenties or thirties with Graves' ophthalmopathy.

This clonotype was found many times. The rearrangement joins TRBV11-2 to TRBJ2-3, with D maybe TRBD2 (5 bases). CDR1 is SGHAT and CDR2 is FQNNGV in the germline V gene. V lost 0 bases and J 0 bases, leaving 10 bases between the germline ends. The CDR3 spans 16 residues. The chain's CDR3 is CASSLDRGASTDTQYF. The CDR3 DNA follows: TGTGCCAGCAGCTTAGACCGGGGTGCTAGCACAGATACGCAGTATTTT.

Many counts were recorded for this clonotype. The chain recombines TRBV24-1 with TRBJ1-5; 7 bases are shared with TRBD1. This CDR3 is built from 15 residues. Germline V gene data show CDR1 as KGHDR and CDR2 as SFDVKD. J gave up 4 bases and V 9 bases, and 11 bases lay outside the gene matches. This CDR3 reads CATPSGTVRNQPQHF. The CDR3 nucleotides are TGTGCCACCCCGAGCGGGACAGTGAGGAATCAGCCCCAGCATTTT.

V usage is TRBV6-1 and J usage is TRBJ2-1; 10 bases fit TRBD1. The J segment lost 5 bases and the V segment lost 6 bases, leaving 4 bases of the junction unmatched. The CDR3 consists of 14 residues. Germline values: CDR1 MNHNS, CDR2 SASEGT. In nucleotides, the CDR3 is TGTGCCAGCAGGGAGGGACAGGGGAACAATGAGCAGTTCTTC. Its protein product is CASREGQGNNEQFF.

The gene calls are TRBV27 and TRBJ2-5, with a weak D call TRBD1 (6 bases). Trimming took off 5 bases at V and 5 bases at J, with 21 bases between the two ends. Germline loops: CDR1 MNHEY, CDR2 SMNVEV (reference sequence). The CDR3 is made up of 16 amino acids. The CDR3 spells CASSPIQPTGLETQYF. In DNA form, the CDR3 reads TGTGCCAGCAGTCCGATCCAGCCTACAGGGTTGGAGACCCAGTACTTC.

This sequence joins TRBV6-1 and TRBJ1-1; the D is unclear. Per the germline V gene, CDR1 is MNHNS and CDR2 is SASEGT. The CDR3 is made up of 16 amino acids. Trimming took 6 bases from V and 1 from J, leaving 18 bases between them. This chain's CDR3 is CASRRREARGNTEAFF. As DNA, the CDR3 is TGTGCCAGCAGACGACGAGAGGCGCGGGGGAACACTGAAGCTTTCTTT.

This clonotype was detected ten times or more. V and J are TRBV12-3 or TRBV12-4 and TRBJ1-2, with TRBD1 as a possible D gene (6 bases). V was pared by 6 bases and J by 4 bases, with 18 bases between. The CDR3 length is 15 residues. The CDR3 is CASREQRTALYGYTF. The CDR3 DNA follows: TGTGCCAGCAGAGAACAACGGACAGCGCTCTATGGCTACACCTTC.

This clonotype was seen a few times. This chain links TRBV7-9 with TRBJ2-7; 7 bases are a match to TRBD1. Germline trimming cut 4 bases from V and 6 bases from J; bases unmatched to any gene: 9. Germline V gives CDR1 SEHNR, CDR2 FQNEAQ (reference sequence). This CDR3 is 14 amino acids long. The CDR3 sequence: CASSSDRAPLEQYF. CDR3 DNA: TGTGCCAGCAGCTCAGACAGGGCCCCACTCGAGCAGTACTTC.

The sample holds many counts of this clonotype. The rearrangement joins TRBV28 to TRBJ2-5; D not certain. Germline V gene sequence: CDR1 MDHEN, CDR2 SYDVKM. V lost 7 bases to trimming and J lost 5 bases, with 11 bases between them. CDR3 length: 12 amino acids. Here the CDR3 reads CASTSDRETQYF. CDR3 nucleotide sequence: TGTGCCAGCACCTCGGACCGGGAGACCCAGTACTTC.

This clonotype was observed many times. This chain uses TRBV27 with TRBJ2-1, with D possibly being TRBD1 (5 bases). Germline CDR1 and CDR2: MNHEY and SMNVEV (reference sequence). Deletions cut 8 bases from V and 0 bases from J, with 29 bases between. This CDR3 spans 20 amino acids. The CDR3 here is CASAYISWGPSGPSYNEQFF. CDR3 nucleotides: TGTGCCAGCGCTTATATATCATGGGGCCCATCCGGGCCCTCCTACAATGAGCAGTTCTTC.

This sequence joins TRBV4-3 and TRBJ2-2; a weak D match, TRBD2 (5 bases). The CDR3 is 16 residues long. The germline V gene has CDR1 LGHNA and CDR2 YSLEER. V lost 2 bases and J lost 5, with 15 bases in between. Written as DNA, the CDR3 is TGCGCCAGCAGCCAACGTGGTTGGGCGGGTACCGGGGAGCTGTTTTTT. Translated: CASSQRGWAGTGELFF.

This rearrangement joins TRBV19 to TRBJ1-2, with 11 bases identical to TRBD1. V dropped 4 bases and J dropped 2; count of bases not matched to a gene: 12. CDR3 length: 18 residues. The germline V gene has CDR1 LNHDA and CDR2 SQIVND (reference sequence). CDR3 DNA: TGTGCCAGTAGTACCGAGCGCGGGACAGGGGGAAGAAACTATGGCTACACCTTC. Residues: CASSTERGTGGRNYGYTF.

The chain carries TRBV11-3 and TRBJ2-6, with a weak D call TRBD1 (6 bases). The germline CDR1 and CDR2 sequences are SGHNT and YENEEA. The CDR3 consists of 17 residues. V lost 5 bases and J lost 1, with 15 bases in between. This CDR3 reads CASSGGQALSGANVLTF. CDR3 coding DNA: TGTGCCAGCAGCGGGGGACAAGCTCTATCTGGGGCCAACGTCCTGACTTTC.

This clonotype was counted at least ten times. The CDR3 coding sequence is TGCGCCAGCAGCCCCCGGACTAGCGGCACAGATACGCAGTATTTT. It encodes CASSPRTSGTDTQYF. The chain has TRBV5-1 and TRBJ2-3; 9 bases are a match to TRBD2. The germline CDR1 and CDR2 sequences are SGHRS and YFSETQ. With V trimmed by 4 bases and J by 1 base, 4 bases remained unmatched. The CDR3 is 15 residues long.

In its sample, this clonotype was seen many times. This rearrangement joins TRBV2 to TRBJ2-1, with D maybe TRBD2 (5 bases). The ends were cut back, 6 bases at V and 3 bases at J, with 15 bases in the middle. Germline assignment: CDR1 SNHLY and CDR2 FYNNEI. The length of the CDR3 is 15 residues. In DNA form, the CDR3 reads TGTGCCAGCAGCCTCCTGAGCGGCCTCTACAATGAGCAGTTCTTC. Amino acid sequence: CASSLLSGLYNEQFF.

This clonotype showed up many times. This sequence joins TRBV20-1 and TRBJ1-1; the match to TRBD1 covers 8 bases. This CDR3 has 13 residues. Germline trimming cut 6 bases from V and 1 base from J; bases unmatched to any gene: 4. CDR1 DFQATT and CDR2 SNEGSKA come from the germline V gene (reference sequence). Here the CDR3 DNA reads TGCAGTGCCACAGGGGGTCCGAACACTGAAGCTTTCTTT. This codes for CSATGGPNTEAFF.

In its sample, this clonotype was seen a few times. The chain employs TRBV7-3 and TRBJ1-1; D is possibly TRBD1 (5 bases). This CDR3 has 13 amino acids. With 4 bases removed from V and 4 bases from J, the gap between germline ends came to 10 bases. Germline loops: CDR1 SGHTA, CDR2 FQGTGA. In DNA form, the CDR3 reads TGTGCCAGCAGCTCCCTGGGGGGCACTGAAGCTTTCTTT. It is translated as CASSSLGGTEAFF.

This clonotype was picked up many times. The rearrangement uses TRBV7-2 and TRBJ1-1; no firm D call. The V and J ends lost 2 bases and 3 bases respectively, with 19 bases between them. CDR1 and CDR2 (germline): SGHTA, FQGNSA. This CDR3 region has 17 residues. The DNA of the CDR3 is TGTGCCAGCAGCTTAAAGTTGGCAGCTCTGAGGGACACTGAAGCTTTCTTT. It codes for CASSLKLAALRDTEAFF. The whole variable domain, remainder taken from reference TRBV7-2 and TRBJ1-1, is GAGVSQSPSNKVTEKGKDVELRCDPISGHTALYWYRQSLGQGLEFLIYFQGNSAPDKSGLPSDRFSAERTGGSVSTLTIQRTQQEDSAVYLCASSLKLAALRDTEAFFGQGTRLTVV.

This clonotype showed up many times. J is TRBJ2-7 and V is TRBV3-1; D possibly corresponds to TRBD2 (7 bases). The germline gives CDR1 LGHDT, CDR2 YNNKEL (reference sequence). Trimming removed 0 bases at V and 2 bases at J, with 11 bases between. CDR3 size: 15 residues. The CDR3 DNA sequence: TGTGCCAGCAGCCAAGAGGGGGGGCGGCCCTACGAGCAGTACTTC. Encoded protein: CASSQEGGRPYEQYF.

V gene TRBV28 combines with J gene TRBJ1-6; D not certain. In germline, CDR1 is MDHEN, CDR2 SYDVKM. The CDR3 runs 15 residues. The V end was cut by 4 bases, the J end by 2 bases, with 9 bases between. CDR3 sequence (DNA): TGTGCCAGCAGTTCAGGAGACCCCTATAATTCACCCCTCCACTTT. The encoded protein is CASSSGDPYNSPLHF.

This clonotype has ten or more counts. CDR3 coding DNA: TGTGCCAGCAGGGATCCGGTCTCTGCCTACAATGAGCAGTTCTTC. It encodes CASRDPVSAYNEQFF. This chain uses TRBV2 with TRBJ2-1; D call uncertain. V lost 6 bases and J 2 bases, leaving 14 bases between the germline ends. The CDR3 totals 15 residues. The germline gives CDR1 SNHLY, CDR2 FYNNEI.

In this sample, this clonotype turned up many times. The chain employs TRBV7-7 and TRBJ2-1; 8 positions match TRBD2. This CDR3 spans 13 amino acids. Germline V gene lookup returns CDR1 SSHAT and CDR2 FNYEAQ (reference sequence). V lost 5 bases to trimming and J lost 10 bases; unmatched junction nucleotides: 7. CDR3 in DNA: TGTGCCAGCAGCCTAGGACTAGCCCGGGAGCAGTTCTTC. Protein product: CASSLGLAREQFF.

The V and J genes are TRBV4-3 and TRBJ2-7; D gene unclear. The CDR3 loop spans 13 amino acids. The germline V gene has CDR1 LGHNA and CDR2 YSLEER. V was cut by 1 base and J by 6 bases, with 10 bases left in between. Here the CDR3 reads CASSQGASPEQYF. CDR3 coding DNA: TGCGCCAGCAGCCAAGGGGCGAGTCCCGAGCAGTACTTC.

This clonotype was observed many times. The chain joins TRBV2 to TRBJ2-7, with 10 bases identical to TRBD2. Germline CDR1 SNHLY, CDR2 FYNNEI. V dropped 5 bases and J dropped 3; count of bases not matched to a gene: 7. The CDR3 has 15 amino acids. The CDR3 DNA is TGTGCCAGCAGTTACCGGACTAGCGGAATCTACGAGCAGTACTTC. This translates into CASSYRTSGIYEQYF. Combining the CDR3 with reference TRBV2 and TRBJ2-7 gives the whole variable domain EPEVTQTPSHQVTQMGQEVILRCVPISNHLYFYWYRQILGQKVEFLVSFYNNEISEKSEIFDDQFSVERPDGSNFTLKIRSTKLEDSAMYFCASSYRTSGIYEQYFGPGTRLTVT.

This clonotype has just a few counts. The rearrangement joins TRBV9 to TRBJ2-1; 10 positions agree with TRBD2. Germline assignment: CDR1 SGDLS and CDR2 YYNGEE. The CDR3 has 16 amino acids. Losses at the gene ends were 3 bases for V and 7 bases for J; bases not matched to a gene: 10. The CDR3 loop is CASSGWLAGAGNEQFF. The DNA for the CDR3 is TGTGCCAGCAGCGGTTGGCTAGCGGGAGCGGGGAATGAGCAGTTCTTC.

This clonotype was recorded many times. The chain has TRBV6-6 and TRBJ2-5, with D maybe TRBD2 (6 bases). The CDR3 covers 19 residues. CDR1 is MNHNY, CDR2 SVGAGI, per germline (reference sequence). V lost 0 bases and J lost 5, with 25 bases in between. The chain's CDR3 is CASSYSSPSLGGIEETQYF. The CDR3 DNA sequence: TGTGCCAGCAGTTACTCTAGCCCTAGCCTCGGGGGAATAGAGGAGACCCAGTACTTC.

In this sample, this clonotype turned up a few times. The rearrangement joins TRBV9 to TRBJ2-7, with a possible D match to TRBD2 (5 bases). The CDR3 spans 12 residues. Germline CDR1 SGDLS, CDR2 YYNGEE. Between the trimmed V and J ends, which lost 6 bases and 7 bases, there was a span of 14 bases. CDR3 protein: CASTPFTGEQYF. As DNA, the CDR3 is TGTGCCAGCACCCCGTTTACGGGGGAGCAGTACTTC.

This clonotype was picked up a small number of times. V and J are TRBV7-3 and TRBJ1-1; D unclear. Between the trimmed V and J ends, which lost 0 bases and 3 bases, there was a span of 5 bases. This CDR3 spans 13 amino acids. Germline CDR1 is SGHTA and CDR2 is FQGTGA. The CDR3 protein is CASSLTKDTEAFF. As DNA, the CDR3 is TGTGCCAGCAGCTTAACCAAGGACACTGAAGCTTTCTTT.

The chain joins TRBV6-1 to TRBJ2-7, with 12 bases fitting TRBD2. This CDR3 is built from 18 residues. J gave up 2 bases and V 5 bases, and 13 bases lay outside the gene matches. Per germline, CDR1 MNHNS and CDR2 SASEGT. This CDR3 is CASSPNPPTSGGTYEQYF. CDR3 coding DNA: TGTGCCAGCAGTCCGAACCCCCCGACTAGCGGGGGAACCTACGAGCAGTACTTC.

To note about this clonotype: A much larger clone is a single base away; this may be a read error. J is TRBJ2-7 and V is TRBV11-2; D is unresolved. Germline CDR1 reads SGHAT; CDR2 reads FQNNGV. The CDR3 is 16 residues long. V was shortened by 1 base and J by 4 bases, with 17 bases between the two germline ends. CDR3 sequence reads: CASSLGWDVSGYEQYF. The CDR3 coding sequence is TGTGCCAGCAGCTTAGGGTGGGATGTTAGTGGATACGAGCAGTACTTC.

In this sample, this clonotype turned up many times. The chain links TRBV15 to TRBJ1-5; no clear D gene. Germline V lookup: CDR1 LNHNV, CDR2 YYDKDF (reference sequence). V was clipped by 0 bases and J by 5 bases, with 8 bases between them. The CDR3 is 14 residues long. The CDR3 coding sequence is TGTGCCACCAGCAGAGAGGGAGGCGATCAGCCCCAGCATTTT. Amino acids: CATSREGGDQPQHF.